This is a list of T cell receptor beta chains from one sample in a study of T cell responses to AZD1222 COVID-19 vaccine. TCRdb keeps only in-frame clones here, not all; method: immunoSEQ multiplex PCR. The sample holds 95,000 to 150,000 clones, nearly 90% seen once. The source material was peripheral blood, sampled on day 0 of AZD1222 vaccination. These receptors were taken from an adult in good health. CDR3s include the opening cysteine and the closing phenylalanine or tryptophan. D genes are given only for firm matches. Some rows mark clone size as missing; the rest say once, few, many or name a class of expanded clone.

d_gene | abundance | j_gene | v_gene | CDR3nt | CDR3aa
. | . | TRBJ1-2 | TRBV5-5 | TGTGCCAGCAGCTCTCCAGGGGTAAAGGGCTACACCTTC | CASSSPGVKGYTF
TRBD1 | . | TRBJ2-7 | TRBV2 | TGTGCCAGCACAGGACAGGCCAGCTCCTACGAGCAGTACTTC | CASTGQASSYEQYF
. | once | TRBJ1-2 | TRBV28 | TGTGCCAGCGAGGGGTCCAGCCCCACCGACTATGGCTACACCTTC | CASEGSSPTDYGYTF
. | few | TRBJ1-4 | TRBV27 | TGTGCCAGCAGTTCACCTCAACAGGAAAAACTGTTTTTT | CASSSPQQEKLFF
. | once | TRBJ2-5 | TRBV9 | TGTGCCAGCAGCGTAGTCGGCGGTGGAGAGACCCAGTACTTC | CASSVVGGGETQYF
. | few | TRBJ1-1 | TRBV2 | TGTGCCAGCAGGACCGACGCAGAGTACACTGAAGCTTTCTTT | CASRTDAEYTEAFF
. | few | TRBJ1-1 | TRBV7-8 | TGTGCCAGCAGGGACTTAGGCAGGATGAACACTGAAGCTTTCTTT | CASRDLGRMNTEAFF
. | . | TRBJ1-5 | TRBV2 | TGTGCCAGCAGTGAAGGGGATGATCAGCCCCAGCATTTT | CASSEGDDQPQHF
TRBD1 | few | TRBJ1-2 | TRBV5-1 | TGCGCCAGCAGCTTGGAGGGACAGGGTGGTTGGACTAACTATGGCTACACCTTC | CASSLEGQGGWTNYGYTF
. | . | TRBJ1-3 | TRBV21-1 | TGTGCCAGCAGCAAGACAGGGGTCCCTGATGGAAACACCATATATTTT | CASSKTGVPDGNTIYF
. | . | TRBJ2-2 | TRBV3-1/TRBV3-2 | TGTGCCAGCAGCCAAGGGGTATCTGTAACCGGGGAGCTGTTTTTT | CASSQGVSVTGELFF
. | . | TRBJ1-6 | TRBV25-1 | TGTGCCAGCAGTGAAGGCTCAGGGTGGATTTCACCCCTCCACTTT | CASSEGSGWISPLHF
. | . | TRBJ2-3 | TRBV12-3/TRBV12-4 | TGTGCCAGCAGTTTGTGGGGCACAGATACGCAGTATTTT | CASSLWGTDTQYF
TRBD2 | . | TRBJ2-3 | TRBV27 | TGTGCCAGCAGTAAACTAGCGGGATTTAGCACAGATACGCAGTATTTT | CASSKLAGFSTDTQYF
. | . | TRBJ1-2 | TRBV7-9 | TGTGCCAGCAGCTTAGTTCCGGGTTTTTATGGCTACACCTTC | CASSLVPGFYGYTF
TRBD2 | . | TRBJ2-1 | TRBV5-1 | TGCGCCAGCAGCTTAAATAGCGGGAGTAACAATGAGCAGTTCTTC | CASSLNSGSNNEQFF
. | . | TRBJ1-2 | TRBV6-5 | TGTGCCAGCTCCGGAGGGGTGGTCGGCTATGGCTACACCTTC | CASSGGVVGYGYTF
. | . | TRBJ2-7 | TRBV19 | TGTGCCAGTTCAGGGGCACTCGCCTACGAGCAGTACTTC | CASSGALAYEQYF
. | . | TRBJ1-1 | TRBV7-2 | TGTGCCAGCAGCTTAGTGGAGAGCACTGAAGCTTTCTTT | CASSLVESTEAFF
. | . | TRBJ1-6 | TRBV14 | TGTGCCAGCAGCCAAGAGCTCCGGGATTCACCCCTCCACTTT | CASSQELRDSPLHF
. | few | TRBJ1-6 | TRBV30 | TGTGCCTGGAGTGTGGTAGGGGTGAGGTCACCCCTCCACTTT | CAWSVVGVRSPLHF
. | . | TRBJ2-7 | TRBV19 | TGTGCCAGTAGTATAGGTGGGGCCAACTACGAGCAGTACTTC | CASSIGGANYEQYF
. | . | TRBJ1-5 | TRBV10-3 | TGTGCCATCAGCACATATAGCAATCAGCCCCAGCATTTT | CAISTYSNQPQHF
TRBD1 | . | TRBJ1-5 | TRBV4-1 | TGCGCCAGCAGCTACGGACAGGGTGATCAGCCCCAGCATTTT | CASSYGQGDQPQHF
TRBD1 | . | TRBJ2-1 | TRBV3-1/TRBV3-2 | TGTGCCAGCAGCAGCTACGGACAGGGGGCTTCCAATGAGCAGTTCTTC | CASSSYGQGASNEQFF
. | . | TRBJ2-5 | TRBV7-2 | TGTGCCAGCAGCTTAGACAGGGAAACCCAGTACTTC | CASSLDRETQYF
TRBD2 | . | TRBJ2-1 | TRBV19 | TGTGCCAGTAGTATGACTAGCGGGGGTAACTACAATGAGCAGTTCTTC | CASSMTSGGNYNEQFF
TRBD1 | . | TRBJ1-4 | TRBV28 | TGTGCCAGCAGTTTATCGGCAGGGGGGTACGAAAAACTGTTTTTT | CASSLSAGGYEKLFF
. | . | TRBJ2-2 | TRBV18 | TGTGCCAGCTCACCACTAGACACGGCGAACACCGGGGAGCTGTTTTTT | CASSPLDTANTGELFF
TRBD1 | . | TRBJ2-5 | TRBV27 | TGTGCCAGCAGTTTATCGGGAGAGTGGGGGACAGGGGGCGCGAAGACCCAGTACTTC | CASSLSGEWGTGGAKTQYF
. | . | TRBJ1-2 | TRBV13 | TGTGCCAGCAGCCCGCGCTCGGTGGCGTATGGCTACACCTTC | CASSPRSVAYGYTF
. | . | TRBJ1-1 | TRBV28 | TGTGCCAGCAGTTCTCAGGGCACTGAAGCTTTCTTT | CASSSQGTEAFF
TRBD1 | . | TRBJ2-1 | TRBV12-5 | TGTGCTAGTGGTCCGGGACAGGGCAACAATGAGCAGTTCTTC | CASGPGQGNNEQFF
. | once | TRBJ2-2 | TRBV27 | TGTGCCAGCAGTTTAGGCAGGGACTCCGGGGAGCTGTTTTTT | CASSLGRDSGELFF
TRBD1 | . | TRBJ1-4 | TRBV5-1 | TGCGCCAGCAGCCCGGGACAGGGGGGGAATGAAAAACTGTTTTTT | CASSPGQGGNEKLFF
. | few | TRBJ2-2 | TRBV5-1 | TGCGCCAGCAGCTTGGTAGGGCCCGGGGAGCTGTTTTTT | CASSLVGPGELFF
. | . | TRBJ2-3 | TRBV29-1 | TGCAGCGTTGAAGATCAAGGCAGGGGAACAGATACGCAGTATTTT | CSVEDQGRGTDTQYF
TRBD1 | . | TRBJ1-2 | TRBV19 | TGTGCCAGTAGTGACTTCCGGGACAGTGCCTATGGCTACACCTTC | CASSDFRDSAYGYTF
TRBD1 | . | TRBJ1-1 | TRBV6-5 | TGTGCCAGCAGTTACCTTCCCGGGACAGGGAACACTGAAGCTTTCTTT | CASSYLPGTGNTEAFF
. | . | TRBJ2-7 | TRBV20-1 | TGCAGTGCTATGACAGTCCGCGAGCAGTACTTC | CSAMTVREQYF
TRBD1 | few | TRBJ1-2 | TRBV5-1 | TGCGCCAGCAGCTTCGGACAGGGAGGAGGCTACACCTTC | CASSFGQGGGYTF
TRBD1 | . | TRBJ1-2 | TRBV28 | TGTGCCACTAAGGGACAGGGGCAGAGCCATGGCTACACCTTC | CATKGQGQSHGYTF
. | . | TRBJ1-1 | TRBV30 | TGTGCCTGGGAGTCGGGGCTAGCTTTCTTT | CAWESGLAFF
TRBD1 | . | TRBJ1-1 | TRBV29-1 | TGCAGCGTTGAACCCACTGGGGGACAGCAAGCTTTCTTT | CSVEPTGGQQAFF
TRBD1 | . | TRBJ2-7 | TRBV5-5 | TGTGCCAGCAGCTTGGTCCTGGGACAGGGGCCCTACGAGCAGTACTTC | CASSLVLGQGPYEQYF
. | . | TRBJ2-5 | TRBV20-1 | TGCAGTGCTAGTAGAGTGCTCCAAGAGACCCAGTACTTC | CSASRVLQETQYF
. | . | TRBJ2-7 | TRBV5-5 | TGTGCCAGCAGCTTGACGGGGCCGCCCTACGAGCAGTACTTC | CASSLTGPPYEQYF
. | . | TRBJ1-3 | TRBV4-1 | TGCGCCAGCACCTTACGGTGGGGGGGCTCTGGAAACACCATATATTTT | CASTLRWGGSGNTIYF
. | . | TRBJ2-5 | TRBV5-5 | TGTGCCAGCAGTTCAGGCTTCCAAGAGACCCAGTACTTC | CASSSGFQETQYF
. | . | TRBJ1-5 | TRBV28 | TGTGCCAGCAACCCGGCAGGGAGCAATCAGCCCCAGCATTTT | CASNPAGSNQPQHF
TRBD2 | . | TRBJ2-1 | TRBV11-2 | TGTGCCAGCAGGGGCGGGAGCTCCTACAATGAGCAGTTCTTC | CASRGGSSYNEQFF